This T cell receptor beta chain was identified in a study of CD8 T cells in ankylosing spondylitis (dated by TCRdb to about 2017). Looking at the study overall: To find TCR variants linked to disease, the study profiled T cell receptor beta repertoires in ankylosing spondylitis patients and healthy donors. The full study cohort was made up of over 20 ankylosing spondylitis patients and about a hundred healthy donors. Samples of peripheral blood were taken, and for ankylosing spondylitis patients, synovial fluid was collected as well. Broader findings and caveats from the paper: The disease-linked clones were reported to be significantly enriched in matched synovial fluid samples from ankylosing spondylitis patients. The disease-linked clones had a CD8+ phenotype and were found at relatively low frequencies in peripheral blood. Blood from ankylosing spondylitis patients appeared to be characterized by a TCR beta motif composed of several highly homologous amino acid variants. Some motif variants had previously been reported in the synovial fluid and blood of reactive arthritis patients, which suggests shared mechanisms of disease initiation.

Instrument on record: Illumina HiSeq 2500. Quantitative 5'-RACE with molecular barcodes was the method used to prepare the TCR beta libraries. The authors' pipeline ran thus. Disease-linked TCR variants were identified with a new computational method built on a probabilistic model of VDJ rearrangement. TCRdb redid the processing of the public reads, applying fastp at Q25 and MiXCR, and retained in-frame beta chains. CDR3 protein duplicates are merged, each entry listing the most common genes and DNA. What appears here as the V and J calls and clone size reflects TCRdb's work, not the paper's. The sample table shows tens of thousands of distinct CDR3 sequences, and roughly 6.1% are seen once. Roughly 5% of the sample goes to the ten largest clones. This clonotype was seen repeatedly, ten times or more. There is no known antigen for this receptor. No base quality values were provided; no much bigger clone lies one nucleotide off.

Synovial fluid samples and blood samples obtained from the same ankylosing spondylitis patients were matched. Compared with germline, V lacks 3 bases and J lacks 8 bases; bases without a gene match: 8. The cysteine opens and the phenylalanine closes a CDR3 of 15 amino acids. The retained sequence is limited to the CDR3, 45 bases, with the frame set at the first base. In the germline V gene, CDR1 corresponds to SGHTA and CDR2 to FQGNSA. The sequence came from a male donor with ankylosing spondylitis. The chain is made from TRBV7-2 and TRBJ2-1; a stretch of 9 junction bases matches TRBD2. Sequenced: synovial fluid, either unsorted or a sorted T cell fraction (not recorded which). This receptor carries the CDR3 CASSFQRGVRDEQFF. The nucleotides read TGTGCCAGCAGCTTCCAGCGGGGGGTTAGGGATGAGCAGTTCTTC.